What follows is one T cell receptor beta chain and its context. The V end lost 1 base, the J end lost 10 bases, and 7 bases lay between the germline ends. This CDR3 comprises 12 residues. Germline-derived CDR1 and CDR2 are LNHNV and YYDKDF (reference sequence). The data originate from a study of blood T cell repertoires in COVID-19. Libraries were prepared by immunoSEQ multiplex PCR; TCRdb keeps only in-frame clonotypes and omits some of them. The data hold roughly 100,000 clones, with roughly four fifths observed a single time. This chain links TRBV15 with TRBJ1-4; tentatively, D is TRBD1 (6 bases). This receptor was identified in a woman in her 70s with acute or convalescent COVID-19. The material sequenced was peripheral blood. CDR3 in DNA: TGTGCCACCAGCAGAGGAGGGGGAAAACTGTTTTTT. Translation gives CATSRGGGKLFF.